The source of this TCR beta chain is a study of blood T cells in healthy people across ages. Study observations and caveats: Older age coincided with a roughly linear decline in TCR beta diversity per million T cells. PBMC samples, being unsorted, prevented any conclusive comparison of naive and antigen-experienced cells.

The germline V and J ends were trimmed by 6 bases and 4 bases, with 10 bases remaining between them. The V gene's germline CDR1 is MGHDK and CDR2 SYGVNS. This CDR3 spans 13 amino acids. A few counts support this clonotype. Its antigen is currently unknown. The authors ran a second PCR of 7 to 11 cycles using a sample-barcoded 5' primer and a J-beta primer mix. From the 5' RACE reads, TCRdb called clonotypes with MiXCR, one entry per CDR3 protein. The sample includes around 620,000 distinct CDR3 sequences, about 25% seen only once; the top ten take approximately 17%. The chain links TRBV25-1 to TRBJ1-3; TRBD1 is a possible D gene (5 bases). Sequencing was carried out using blood. This sequence originates from a woman aged 70-85 years in good health. The CDR3 sequence: CASSGTGGNTIYF. For the CDR3, the DNA is TGTGCCAGCAGCGGGACTGGAGGAAACACCATATATTTT.